Presented here are 6 T cell receptor beta chains from one specimen sequenced in a study of T cells after yellow fever vaccination. TCRdb re-analysed the 5' RACE reads in MiXCR, keeping a single row per CDR3 protein. The sample has 200,000 to 250,000 distinct CDR3 sequences, 6% to 7.5% seen once. The sample here was CD4+ T cells sorted from PBMCs, taken 15 days after the yellow fever booster vaccination. The receptor source for this set is a man aged 25-45 years who received the YFV17D yellow fever vaccine.

The rearrangement joins TRBV10-3 to TRBJ2-5; possible D gene TRBD2, 6 bases. Germline V CDR1 and CDR2: ENHRY, SYGVKD. The CDR3 contains 15 residues. Trimming removed 2 bases from V and 2 bases from J, with 12 bases in between. Here the CDR3 reads CAISEEEGIQETQYF. CDR3 coding DNA: TGTGCCATCAGTGAGGAGGAGGGGATACAAGAGACCCAGTACTTC.

The rearrangement uses TRBV6-2 or TRBV6-3 and TRBJ2-1, with TRBD2 identical over 10 bases. The CDR3 covers 16 residues. V lost 0 bases and J lost 8; bases outside the gene matches: 7. Germline CDR1 MNHEY, CDR2 SVGEGT. CDR3 protein: CASSYSASGSLDEQFF. CDR3 DNA: TGTGCCAGCAGTTACTCGGCTAGCGGGAGTTTGGATGAGCAGTTCTTC.

This clonotype was recorded many times. The chain employs TRBV6-1 and TRBJ2-3, with D possibly TRBD2 on 5 matching bases. The CDR3 sequence is 14 residues long. From germline, CDR1 is MNHNS and CDR2 SASEGT. Trimming took 6 bases from V and 5 from J, leaving 15 bases between them. The CDR3 loop is CASSQGSMGDTQYF. In nucleotides, the CDR3 is TGTGCCAGCAGCCAAGGGAGTATGGGAGATACGCAGTATTTT.

V gene TRBV6-5 combines with J gene TRBJ2-7; D is unresolved. Trimming shortened V by 0 bases and J by 5 bases, and 14 bases separated the two germline ends. Germline loops: CDR1 MNHEY, CDR2 SVGAGI. The CDR3 runs to 15 residues. The CDR3 protein is CASSYSIWASNEQYF. CDR3 coding DNA: TGTGCCAGCAGTTACTCGATTTGGGCATCTAACGAGCAGTACTTC.

This clonotype occurred a few times. The CDR3 loop is CASSQVQDRDWENEQFF. CDR3 DNA sequence: TGCGCCAGCAGCCAAGTCCAGGACAGGGACTGGGAGAATGAGCAGTTCTTC. The chain links TRBV4-1 to TRBJ2-1, with TRBD1 matching over 8 bases. The length of the CDR3 is 17 residues. V lost 1 base, J lost 7 bases, and 12 bases stayed unmatched. Looked up from germline, CDR1 is MGHRA and CDR2 is YSYEKL.

This clonotype appeared many times. The chain links TRBV11-2 to TRBJ2-1; 8 nucleotides align to TRBD1. The CDR3 length is 18 residues. V was clipped by 0 bases and J by 3 bases; unmatched bases: 10. The germline V gene encodes CDR1 SGHAT and CDR2 FQNNGV. Here the CDR3 reads CASSLDRGRGLFYNEQFF. The CDR3 bases are TGTGCCAGCAGCTTAGACAGGGGCAGGGGGCTTTTCTACAATGAGCAGTTCTTC.